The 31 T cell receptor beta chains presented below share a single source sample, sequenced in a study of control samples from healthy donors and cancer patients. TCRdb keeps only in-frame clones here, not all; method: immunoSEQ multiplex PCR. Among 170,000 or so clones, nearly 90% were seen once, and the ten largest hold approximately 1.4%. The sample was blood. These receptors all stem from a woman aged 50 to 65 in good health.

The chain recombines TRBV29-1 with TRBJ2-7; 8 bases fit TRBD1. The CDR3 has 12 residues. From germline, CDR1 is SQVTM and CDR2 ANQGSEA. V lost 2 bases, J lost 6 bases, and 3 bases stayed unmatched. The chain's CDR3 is CSVEKTGGEQYF. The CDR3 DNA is TGCAGCGTTGAAAAAACAGGGGGCGAGCAGTACTTC.

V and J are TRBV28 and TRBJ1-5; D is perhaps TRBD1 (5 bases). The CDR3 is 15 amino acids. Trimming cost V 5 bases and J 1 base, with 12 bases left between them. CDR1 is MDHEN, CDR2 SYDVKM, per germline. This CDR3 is CASSTRGISNQPQHF. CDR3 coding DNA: TGTGCCAGCAGTACCCGGGGGATAAGCAATCAGCCCCAGCATTTT.

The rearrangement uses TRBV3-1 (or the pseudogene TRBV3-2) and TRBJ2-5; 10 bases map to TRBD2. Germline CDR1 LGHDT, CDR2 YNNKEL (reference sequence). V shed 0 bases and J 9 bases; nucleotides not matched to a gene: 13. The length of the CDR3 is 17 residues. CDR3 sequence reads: CASSQDGASGGRGAQYF. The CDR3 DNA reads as TGTGCCAGCAGCCAAGATGGGGCTAGCGGGGGCCGGGGGGCCCAGTACTTC.

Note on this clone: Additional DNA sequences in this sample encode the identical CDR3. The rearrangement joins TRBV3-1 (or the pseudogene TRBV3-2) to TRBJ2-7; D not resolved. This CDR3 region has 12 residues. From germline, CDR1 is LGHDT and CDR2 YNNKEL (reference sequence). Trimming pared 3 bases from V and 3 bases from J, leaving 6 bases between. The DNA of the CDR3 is TGTGCCAGCAGCCAGGGAATCTACGAGCAGTACTTC. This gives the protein CASSQGIYEQYF.

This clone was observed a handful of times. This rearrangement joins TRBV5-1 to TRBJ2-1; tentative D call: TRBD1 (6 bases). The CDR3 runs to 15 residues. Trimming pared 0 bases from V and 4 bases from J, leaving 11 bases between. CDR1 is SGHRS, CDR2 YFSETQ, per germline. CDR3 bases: TGCGCCAGCAGCTTGGGCCAGGGGAAATACAATGAGCAGTTCTTC. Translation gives CASSLGQGKYNEQFF. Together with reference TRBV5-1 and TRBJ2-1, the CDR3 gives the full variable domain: KAGVTQTPRYLIKTRGQQVTLSCSPISGHRSVSWYQQTPGQGLQFLFEYFSETQRNKGNFPGRFSGRQFSNSRSEMNVSTLELGDSALYLCASSLGQGKYNEQFFGPGTRLTVL.

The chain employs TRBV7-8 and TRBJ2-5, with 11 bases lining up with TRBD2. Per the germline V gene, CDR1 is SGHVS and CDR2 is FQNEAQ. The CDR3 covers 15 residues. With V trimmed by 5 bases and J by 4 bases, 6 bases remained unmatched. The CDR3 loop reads CASSISGRAPETQYF. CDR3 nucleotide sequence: TGTGCCAGCAGCATTAGCGGGAGGGCCCCAGAGACCCAGTACTTC.

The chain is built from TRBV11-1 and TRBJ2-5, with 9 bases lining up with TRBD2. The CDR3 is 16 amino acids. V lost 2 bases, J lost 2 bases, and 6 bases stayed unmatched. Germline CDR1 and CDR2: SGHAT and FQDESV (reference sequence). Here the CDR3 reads CASSLSGSGGQETQYF. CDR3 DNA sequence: TGTGCCAGCAGCTTAAGTGGGAGCGGGGGGCAAGAGACCCAGTACTTC.

The CDR3 region has the DNA TGTGCCAGCAATCCCGGGACTAGCGATGGGACCCAGTACTTC. It encodes CASNPGTSDGTQYF. The V call is TRBV2, the J call TRBJ2-5; 10 nucleotides match TRBD2. V trimming: 7 bases; J trimming: 7 bases; junction bases outside the gene matches: 9. The V gene's germline CDR1 is SNHLY and CDR2 FYNNEI. There are 14 residues in the CDR3.

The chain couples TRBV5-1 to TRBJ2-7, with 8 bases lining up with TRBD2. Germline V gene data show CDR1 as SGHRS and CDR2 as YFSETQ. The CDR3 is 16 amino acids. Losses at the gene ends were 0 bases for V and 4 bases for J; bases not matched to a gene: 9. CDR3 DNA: TGCGCCAGCAGCTTGGGCCCAGGCGGGGGGATTTACGAGCAGTACTTC. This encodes CASSLGPGGGIYEQYF. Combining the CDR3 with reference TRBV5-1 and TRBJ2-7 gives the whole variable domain KAGVTQTPRYLIKTRGQQVTLSCSPISGHRSVSWYQQTPGQGLQFLFEYFSETQRNKGNFPGRFSGRQFSNSRSEMNVSTLELGDSALYLCASSLGPGGGIYEQYFGPGTRLTVT.

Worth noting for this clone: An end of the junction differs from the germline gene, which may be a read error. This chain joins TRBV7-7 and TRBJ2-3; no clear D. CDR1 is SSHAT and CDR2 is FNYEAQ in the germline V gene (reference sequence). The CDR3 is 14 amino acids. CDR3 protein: CASSLLGGSNTQYF. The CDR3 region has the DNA TGTGCTAGCAGCCTCCTTGGCGGTAGCAATACGCAGTATTTT.

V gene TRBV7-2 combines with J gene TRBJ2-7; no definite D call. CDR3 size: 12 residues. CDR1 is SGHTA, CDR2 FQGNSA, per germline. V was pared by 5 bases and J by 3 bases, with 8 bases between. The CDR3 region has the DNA TGTGCCAGCAGCCGCCTCGACTACGAGCAGTACTTC. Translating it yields CASSRLDYEQYF.

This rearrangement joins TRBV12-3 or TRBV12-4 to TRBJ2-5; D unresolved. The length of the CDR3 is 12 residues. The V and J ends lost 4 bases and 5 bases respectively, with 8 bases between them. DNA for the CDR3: TGTGCCAGCAGTTATTTCCAGGAGACCCAGTACTTC. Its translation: CASSYFQETQYF.

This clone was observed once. CDR3 coding DNA: TGTGCCAGCCACATACTCCCGACTAGCGGGGGGACAGATACGCAGTATTTT. Protein: CASHILPTSGGTDTQYF. The chain is built from TRBV5-5 and TRBJ2-3, with 13 bases aligning to TRBD2. There are 17 residues in the CDR3. Trimming cost V 7 bases and J 3 bases; bases outside gene matches: 11. Germline assignment: CDR1 SGHKS and CDR2 YYEKEE (reference sequence).

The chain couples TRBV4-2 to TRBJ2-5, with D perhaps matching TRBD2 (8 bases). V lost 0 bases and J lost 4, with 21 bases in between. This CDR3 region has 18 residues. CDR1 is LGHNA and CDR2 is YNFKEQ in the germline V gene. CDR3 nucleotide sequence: TGTGCCAGCAGCCAAGAAGGGCGGGAGGCCCAGGGGGTAGAGACCCAGTACTTC. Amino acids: CASSQEGREAQGVETQYF.

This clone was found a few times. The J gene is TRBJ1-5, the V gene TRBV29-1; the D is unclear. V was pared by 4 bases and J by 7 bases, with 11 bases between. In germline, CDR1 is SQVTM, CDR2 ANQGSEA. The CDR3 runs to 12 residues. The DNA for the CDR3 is TGCAGCGTTGGGGGATTGGGCCAGCCCCAGCATTTT. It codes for CSVGGLGQPQHF.

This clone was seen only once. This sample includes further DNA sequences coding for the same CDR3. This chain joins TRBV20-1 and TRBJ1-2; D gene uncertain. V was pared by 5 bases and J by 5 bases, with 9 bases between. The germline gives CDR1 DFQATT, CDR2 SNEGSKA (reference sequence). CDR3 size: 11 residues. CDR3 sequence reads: CSASDGYGYTF. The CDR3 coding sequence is TGCAGTGCTTCCGACGGATATGGCTACACCTTC.

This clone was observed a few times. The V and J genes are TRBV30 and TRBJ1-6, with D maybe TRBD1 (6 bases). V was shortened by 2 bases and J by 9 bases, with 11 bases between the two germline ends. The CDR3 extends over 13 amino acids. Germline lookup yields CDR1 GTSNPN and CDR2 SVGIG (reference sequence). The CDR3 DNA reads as TGTGCCTGGAGTCCGGGGGCGGTTTCACCCCTCCACTTT. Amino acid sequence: CAWSPGAVSPLHF. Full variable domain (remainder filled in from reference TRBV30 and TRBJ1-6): SQTIHQWPATLVQPVGSPLSLECTVEGTSNPNLYWYRQAAGRGLQLLFYSVGIGQISSEVPQNLSASRPQDRQFILSSKKLLLSDSGFYLCAWSPGAVSPLHFGNGTRLTVT.

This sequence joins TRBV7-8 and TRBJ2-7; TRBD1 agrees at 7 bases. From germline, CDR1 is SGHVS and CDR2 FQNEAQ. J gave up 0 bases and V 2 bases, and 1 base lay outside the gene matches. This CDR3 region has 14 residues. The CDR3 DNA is TGTGCCAGCAGCTTACAGGGGGACTCCTACGAGCAGTACTTC. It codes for CASSLQGDSYEQYF.

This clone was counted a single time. CDR3 sequence (DNA): TGTGCCTCCCAGACAGGGGGCGTCAGCGGCTACACCTTC. This encodes CASQTGGVSGYTF. This chain joins TRBV3-1 (or the pseudogene TRBV3-2) and TRBJ1-2; 10 bases align to TRBD1. Germline assignment: CDR1 LGHDT and CDR2 YNNKEL (reference sequence). Unmatched junction bases numbered 11, after V lost 11 bases and J lost 8 bases. The CDR3 has 13 residues.

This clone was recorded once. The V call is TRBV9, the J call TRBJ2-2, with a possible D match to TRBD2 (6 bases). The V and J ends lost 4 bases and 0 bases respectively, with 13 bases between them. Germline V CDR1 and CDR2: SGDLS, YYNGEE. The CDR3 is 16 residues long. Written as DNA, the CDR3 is TGTGCCAGCAGCCCGTCAGCGGGCGCGAACACCGGGGAGCTGTTTTTT. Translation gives CASSPSAGANTGELFF.

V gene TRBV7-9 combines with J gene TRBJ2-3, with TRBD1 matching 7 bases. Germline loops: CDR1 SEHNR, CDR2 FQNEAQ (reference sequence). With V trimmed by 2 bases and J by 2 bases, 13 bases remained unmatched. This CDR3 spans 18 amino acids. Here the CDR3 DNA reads TGTGCCAGCAGCTTAACCGTCATTCGGACAGGTTTCACAGATACGCAGTATTTT. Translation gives CASSLTVIRTGFTDTQYF. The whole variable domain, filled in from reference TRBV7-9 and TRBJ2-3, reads DTGVSQNPRHKITKRGQNVTFRCDPISEHNRLYWYRQTLGQGPEFLTYFQNEAQLEKSRLLSDRFSAERPKGSFSTLEIQRTEQGDSAMYLCASSLTVIRTGFTDTQYFGPGTRLTVL.

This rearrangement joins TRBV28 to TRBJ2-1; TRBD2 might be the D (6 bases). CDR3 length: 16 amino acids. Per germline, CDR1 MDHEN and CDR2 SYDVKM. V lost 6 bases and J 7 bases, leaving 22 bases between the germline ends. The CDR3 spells CASSPLSGPFRNEQFF. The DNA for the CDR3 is TGTGCCAGCAGCCCTTTAAGCGGGCCCTTTAGAAATGAGCAGTTCTTC.

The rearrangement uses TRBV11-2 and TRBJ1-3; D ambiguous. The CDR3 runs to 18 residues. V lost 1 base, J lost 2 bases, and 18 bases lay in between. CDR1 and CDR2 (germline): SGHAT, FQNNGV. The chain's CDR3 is CASSLGGPGRSPGNTIYF. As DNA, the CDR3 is TGTGCCAGCAGCTTAGGGGGTCCCGGCAGGAGTCCTGGAAACACCATATATTTT. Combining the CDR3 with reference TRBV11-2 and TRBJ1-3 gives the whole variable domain EAGVAQSPRYKIIEKRQSVAFWCNPISGHATLYWYQQILGQGPKLLIQFQNNGVVDDSQLPKDRFSAERLKGVDSTLKIQPAKLEDSAVYLCASSLGGPGRSPGNTIYFGEGSWLTVV.

CDR3 DNA sequence: TGTGCCAGCACGTATTATCGAGGGGGGAGCGGGGAGCTGTTTTTT. Translating it yields CASTYYRGGSGELFF. This chain connects TRBV2 to TRBJ2-2; D may be TRBD1 or TRBD2 (6 bases each). V was shortened by 7 bases and J by 7 bases, with 19 bases between the two germline ends. Per germline, CDR1 SNHLY and CDR2 FYNNEI. The CDR3 covers 15 residues.

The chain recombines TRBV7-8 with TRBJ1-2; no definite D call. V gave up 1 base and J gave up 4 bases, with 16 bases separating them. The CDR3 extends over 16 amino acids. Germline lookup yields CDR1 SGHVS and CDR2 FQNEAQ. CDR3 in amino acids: CASSLDLAAGSYGYTF. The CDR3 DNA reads TGTGCCAGCAGCTTAGATCTGGCCGCTGGGAGCTATGGCTACACCTTC.

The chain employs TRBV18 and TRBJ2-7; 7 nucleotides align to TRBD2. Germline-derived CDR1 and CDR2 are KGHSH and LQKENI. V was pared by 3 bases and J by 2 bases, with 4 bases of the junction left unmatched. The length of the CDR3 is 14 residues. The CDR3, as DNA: TGTGCCAGCTCACCCGCAGCGGGGCCCTACGAGCAGTACTTC. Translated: CASSPAAGPYEQYF.

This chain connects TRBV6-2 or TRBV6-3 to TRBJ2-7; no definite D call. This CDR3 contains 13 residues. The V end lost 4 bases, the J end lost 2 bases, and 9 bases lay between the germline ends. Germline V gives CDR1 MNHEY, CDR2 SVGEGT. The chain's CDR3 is CASSFGFPYEQYF. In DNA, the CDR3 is TGTGCCAGCAGTTTCGGATTTCCCTACGAGCAGTACTTC.

CDR3 DNA sequence: TGTGCCAGCAGTTTATCCCAGTACGAGCAGTACTTC. Protein: CASSLSQYEQYF. The rearrangement uses TRBV28 and TRBJ2-7; unclear D gene. V lost 1 base, J lost 4 bases, and 5 bases lay in between. The CDR3 is made up of 12 amino acids. Germline-derived CDR1 and CDR2 are MDHEN and SYDVKM.

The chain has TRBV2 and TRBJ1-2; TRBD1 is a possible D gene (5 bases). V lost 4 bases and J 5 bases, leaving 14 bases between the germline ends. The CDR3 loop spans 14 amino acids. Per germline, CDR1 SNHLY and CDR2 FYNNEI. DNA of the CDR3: TGTGCCAGCAGTGTAGCCAGGGAAGGTTATGGCTACACCTTC. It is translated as CASSVAREGYGYTF.

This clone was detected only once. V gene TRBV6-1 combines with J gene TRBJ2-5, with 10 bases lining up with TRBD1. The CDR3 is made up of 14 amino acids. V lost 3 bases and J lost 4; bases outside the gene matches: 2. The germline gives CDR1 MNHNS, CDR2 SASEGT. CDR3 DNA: TGTGCCAGCAGTGAGACAGGGGGCGTAGAGACCCAGTACTTC. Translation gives CASSETGGVETQYF.

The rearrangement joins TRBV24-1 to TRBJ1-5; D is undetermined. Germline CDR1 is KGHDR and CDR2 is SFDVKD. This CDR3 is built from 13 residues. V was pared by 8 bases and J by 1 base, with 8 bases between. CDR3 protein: CATTLGSNQPQHF. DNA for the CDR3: TGTGCCACCACTCTGGGGAGCAATCAGCCCCAGCATTTT.